This T cell receptor beta chain was captured in a study of control samples from healthy donors and cancer patients. Only in-frame clones appear in the TCRdb table, and some are missing; sequencing was by immunoSEQ multiplex PCR. This table holds 10,000 to 15,000 clones, 85% to 95% found once. Germline values: CDR1 MGHDK, CDR2 SYGVNS. With 5 bases removed from V and 1 base from J, the gap between germline ends came to 11 bases. The CDR3 has 14 residues. The TCR was taken from an elderly man with lung cancer. Material for sequencing was PBMCs. This chain connects TRBV25-1 to TRBJ1-1; D possibly corresponds to TRBD1 (6 bases). The CDR3 nucleotides are TGTGCCAGCAGTCAACCAGGGGCGAACACTGAAGCTTTCTTT. This gives the protein CASSQPGANTEAFF.